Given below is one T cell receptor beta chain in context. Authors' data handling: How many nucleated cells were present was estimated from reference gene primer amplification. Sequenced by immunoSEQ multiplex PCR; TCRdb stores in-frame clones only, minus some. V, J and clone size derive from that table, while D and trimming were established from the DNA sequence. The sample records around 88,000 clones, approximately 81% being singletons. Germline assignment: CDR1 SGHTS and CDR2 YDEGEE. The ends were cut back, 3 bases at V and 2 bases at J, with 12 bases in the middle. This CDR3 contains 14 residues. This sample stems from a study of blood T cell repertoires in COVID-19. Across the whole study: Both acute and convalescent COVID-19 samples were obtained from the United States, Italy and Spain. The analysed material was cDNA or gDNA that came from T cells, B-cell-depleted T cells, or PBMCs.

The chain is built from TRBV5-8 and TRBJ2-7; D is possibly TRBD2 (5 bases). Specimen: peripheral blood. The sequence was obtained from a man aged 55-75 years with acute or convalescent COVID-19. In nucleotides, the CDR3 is TGTGCCAGCAGCTGGAACTCCGGGACCTACGAGCAGTACTTC. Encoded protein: CASSWNSGTYEQYF.